Below are 23 T cell receptor beta chains sequenced from a single sample in a study of blood T cell repertoires in COVID-19. The repertoire was sequenced with immunoSEQ multiplex PCR; TCRdb's copy has only in-frame clones and lacks some. In the table there are some 130,000 clones, roughly 69% of which are singletons. The sequenced sample was peripheral blood. Receptor source: an older woman with acute or convalescent COVID-19.

CDR3 nucleotide sequence: TGTGCCAGCCGGGACAGGGGCTACAATGAGCAGTTCTTC. Translation gives CASRDRGYNEQFF. The V and J genes are TRBV28 and TRBJ2-1; 10 nucleotides match TRBD1. V shed 8 bases, J shed 3 bases, and the junction held 1 base outside the gene matches. Germline V gene data show CDR1 as MDHEN and CDR2 as SYDVKM. The CDR3 has 13 residues.

The V gene is TRBV6-4, the J gene TRBJ2-5, with TRBD1 matching 11 bases. This CDR3 is 13 amino acids long. The germline V gene has CDR1 MRHNA and CDR2 SNTAGT. V gave up 5 bases and J gave up 8 bases; unmatched junction bases: 4. In DNA form, the CDR3 reads TGTGCCAGCAGTCCGGACAGGGGGCTAACCCAGTACTTC. Translated, it gives CASSPDRGLTQYF.

The genes are TRBV7-8 and TRBJ1-2; a weak D match, TRBD1 (5 bases). Germline values: CDR1 SGHVS, CDR2 FQNEAQ. The CDR3 contains 13 residues. The V end was cut by 4 bases, the J end by 12 bases, with 18 bases between. CDR3: CASSSTGDGRDTF. As DNA, the CDR3 is TGTGCCAGCAGCTCAACAGGTGATGGAAGGGACACCTTC.

This chain links TRBV7-8 with TRBJ1-3; no clear D. V was pared by 1 base and J by 1 base, with 8 bases between. The CDR3 totals 15 residues. Germline values: CDR1 SGHVS, CDR2 FQNEAQ. The DNA for the CDR3 is TGTGCCAGCAGCTTAGTACAGACGTCTGGAAACACCATATATTTT. This gives the protein CASSLVQTSGNTIYF.

This chain connects TRBV7-9 to TRBJ1-4; possible D gene TRBD1, 6 bases. The CDR3 covers 14 residues. Germline V gene data show CDR1 as SEHNR and CDR2 as FQNEAQ (reference sequence). The V end was cut by 5 bases, the J end by 7 bases, with 14 bases between. This chain's CDR3 is CASSPTGSGEKLFF. The CDR3 DNA sequence: TGTGCCAGCAGCCCAACAGGGAGCGGTGAAAAACTGTTTTTT.

The V gene is TRBV19, the J gene TRBJ2-2; 9 bases align to TRBD2. The CDR3 loop spans 17 amino acids. Losses at the gene ends were 5 bases for V and 0 bases for J; bases not matched to a gene: 7. Germline V CDR1 and CDR2: LNHDA, SQIVND (reference sequence). DNA of the CDR3: TGTGCCAGTAGTGTGGGTGCGGGAGGGCCGAACACCGGGGAGCTGTTTTTT. This encodes CASSVGAGGPNTGELFF.

The gene calls are TRBV14 and TRBJ2-1, with 7 bases matching TRBD1. Trimming took 0 bases from V and 3 from J; bases not matched to a gene: 5. CDR1 and CDR2 (germline): SGHDN, FVKESK. The CDR3 runs 16 residues. The CDR3 sequence: CASSQDGGQFYNEQFF. The CDR3 nucleotides are TGTGCCAGCAGCCAAGATGGGGGACAGTTCTACAATGAGCAGTTCTTC.

This clone was detected only once. The chain uses TRBV5-1 and TRBJ1-4; 11 bases align to TRBD1. The germline V gene encodes CDR1 SGHRS and CDR2 YFSETQ. The CDR3 consists of 17 residues. Trimming cost V 4 bases and J 1 base; bases outside gene matches: 6. CDR3 DNA: TGCGCCAGCAGCCCCGGACAGGGGGCATTAACTAATGAAAAACTGTTTTTT. Residues: CASSPGQGALTNEKLFF.

This clone was recorded once. This chain links TRBV6-1 with TRBJ1-6; maybe TRBD1 (6 bases). Trimming pared 1 base from V and 3 bases from J, leaving 13 bases between. CDR1 and CDR2 from the germline V gene are MNHNS and SASEGT. The CDR3 has 17 amino acids. The CDR3 DNA sequence: TGTGCCAGCAGTGAAGTTGGGGGGGCAAGCTATAATTCACCCCTCCACTTT. Its translation: CASSEVGGASYNSPLHF.

On this clone: Relative to the germline gene, one junction end is altered; a read error may explain this. The chain has TRBV19 and TRBJ1-5; 9 bases are a match to TRBD1. Per germline, CDR1 LNHDA and CDR2 SQIVND (reference sequence). The CDR3 contains 15 residues. CDR3 nucleotides: TGTGCCAGTAGTTTAGACAGGGGGGCTAATCAGCCCCAGCATTTT. Translation: CASSLDRGANQPQHF. Looking up the rest from reference TRBV19 and TRBJ1-5 gives the full variable domain: DGGITQSPKYLFRKEGQNVTLSCEQNLNHDAMYWYRQDPGQGLRLIYYSQIVNDFQKGDIAEGYSVSREKKESFPLTVTSAQKNPTAFYLCASSLDRGANQPQHFGDGTRLSIL.

The rearrangement uses TRBV5-1 and TRBJ2-3; D is possibly TRBD2 (5 bases). V lost 0 bases and J 2 bases, leaving 10 bases between the germline ends. The CDR3 contains 15 residues. In germline, CDR1 is SGHRS, CDR2 YFSETQ. The CDR3 is CASSLAGLSTDTQYF. CDR3 bases: TGCGCCAGCAGCTTGGCGGGATTATCCACAGATACGCAGTATTTT.

This clone came up a few times. This chain links TRBV6-5 with TRBJ1-1; 11 bases are a match to TRBD1. The junction had 1 base not matched to a gene; V was cut back by 6 bases and J by 4 bases. Looked up from germline, CDR1 is MNHEY and CDR2 is SVGAGI. The CDR3 extends over 13 amino acids. CDR3 in DNA: TGTGCCAGCAGGGGACAGGGGGGCACTGAAGCTTTCTTT. It specifies CASRGQGGTEAFF.

The chain has TRBV6-5 and TRBJ1-5; the match to TRBD1 covers 8 bases. V shed 6 bases and J 5 bases; nucleotides not matched to a gene: 6. The CDR3 extends over 14 amino acids. Germline V gives CDR1 MNHEY, CDR2 SVGAGI. For the CDR3, the DNA is TGTGCCAGCAGCCTCCGGGACAGGCATCAGCCCCAGCATTTT. It codes for CASSLRDRHQPQHF.

As to this clone: This sample also contains other DNA sequences that code for the same CDR3. The chain joins TRBV25-1 to TRBJ1-1, with D unclear. This CDR3 comprises 13 residues. V lost 2 bases to trimming and J lost 0 bases, with 4 bases between them. The germline V gene encodes CDR1 MGHDK and CDR2 SYGVNS. DNA for the CDR3: TGTGCCAGCAGTGAACATCTGAACACTGAAGCTTTCTTT. Amino acid sequence: CASSEHLNTEAFF.

This clone was detected a few times. The junction departs from germline at one end; a sequencing error may be responsible. J is TRBJ2-7 and V is TRBV10-3; 7 bases are shared with TRBD1. CDR3 size: 14 residues. Per the germline V gene, CDR1 is ENHRY and CDR2 is SYGVKD. The CDR3 region has the DNA TGTGCCATCAGTGCCCCGGGACAGCCCCTAACCAAGCACTTC. Amino acids: CAISAPGQPLTKHF.

The V call is TRBV3-1 (or the pseudogene TRBV3-2), the J call TRBJ2-1; D is possibly TRBD2 (5 bases). V lost 1 base, J lost 3 bases, and 10 bases lay in between. Germline V CDR1 and CDR2: LGHDT, YNNKEL (reference sequence). The CDR3 contains 15 residues. In DNA, the CDR3 is TGTGCCAGCAGCCAAGGGGGAGTAAACTACAATGAGCAGTTCTTC. This encodes CASSQGGVNYNEQFF.

The count of this clone is one. The V gene is TRBV6-5, the J gene TRBJ2-7, with TRBD1 matching 9 bases. The CDR3 consists of 14 residues. CDR1 is MNHEY, CDR2 SVGAGI, per germline. V gave up 6 bases and J gave up 6 bases; unmatched junction bases: 9. The CDR3: CASRPPGQGPEQYF. As DNA, the CDR3 is TGTGCCAGCAGACCGCCGGGACAGGGCCCCGAGCAGTACTTC.

The V and J genes are TRBV9 and TRBJ2-2; TRBD1 is a possible D gene (6 bases). The CDR3 runs 16 residues. Germline loops: CDR1 SGDLS, CDR2 YYNGEE. Deletions cut 3 bases from V and 2 bases from J, with 14 bases between. CDR3 in DNA: TGTGCCAGCAGCGGATCCGGGACACCTAACACCGGGGAGCTGTTTTTT. This gives the protein CASSGSGTPNTGELFF.

This clone was counted between two and nine times. The chain uses TRBV28 and TRBJ1-2, with TRBD1 matching over 7 bases. The V gene end was trimmed by 6 bases and the J gene end by 4 bases; junction bases not matched to a gene: 8. Germline values: CDR1 MDHEN, CDR2 SYDVKM. This CDR3 region has 14 residues. DNA of the CDR3: TGTGCCAGCAGCATTTCGGGACAGAGCTATGGCTACACCTTC. Residues: CASSISGQSYGYTF.

The chain's CDR3 is CASSLPLYEQYF. Here the CDR3 DNA reads TGTGCCAGCAGTTTACCCCTCTACGAGCAGTACTTC. The chain joins TRBV28 to TRBJ2-7; no firm D call. V was trimmed by 2 bases and J by 3 bases, leaving 5 bases between them. From germline, CDR1 is MDHEN and CDR2 SYDVKM. The CDR3 is 12 amino acids.

This clone was seen a few times. V usage is TRBV29-1 and J usage is TRBJ2-7; TRBD1 matches 7 bases. This CDR3 spans 11 amino acids. V shed 6 bases and J 2 bases; nucleotides not matched to a gene: 1. Germline V gene data show CDR1 as SQVTM and CDR2 as ANQGSEA. CDR3 amino acids: CSVQGAYEQYF. The CDR3 DNA reads as TGCAGCGTCCAGGGGGCCTACGAGCAGTACTTC.

The gene calls are TRBV30 and TRBJ1-5; 9 positions match TRBD1. The germline V gene has CDR1 GTSNPN and CDR2 SVGIG (reference sequence). The CDR3 spans 14 residues. J was trimmed by 9 bases and V by 2 bases; bases with no gene match: 8. For the CDR3, the DNA is TGTGCCTGGAGTCACCGGGACAGGGACGGGCCCCAGCATTTT. Translating gives CAWSHRDRDGPQHF.

The genes are TRBV10-3 and TRBJ1-1, with 7 bases aligning to TRBD1. The CDR3 consists of 14 residues. The trim removed 0 bases at V and 5 bases at J, leaving 3 bases unmatched. Germline V gene lookup returns CDR1 ENHRY and CDR2 SYGVKD. CDR3 sequence: CAISESGGWTEAFF. The CDR3 DNA reads as TGTGCCATCAGTGAGTCAGGGGGCTGGACTGAAGCTTTCTTT.